The clone carrying this T cell receptor (beta chain) has only a few counts. Its target is not known. V lost 7 bases and J lost 10; bases outside the gene matches: 11. This CDR3 is built from 15 residues. Germline assignment: CDR1 MNHEY and CDR2 SVGAGI. The study ran its PCR with 60 Vbeta and 13 Jbeta primers. Produced via immunoSEQ multiplex PCR; TCRdb's table is partial and in-frame only. The sample contains some 190,000 clones, roughly 77% of which appear only once. This record comes from a study of cytomegalovirus exposure and HLA in healthy donors. Study details: An analysis done earlier identified 120 million or so unique TCR beta sequences from about 179 million T cells. Unique TCRs from HLA-typed donors, around 93 million of them, were held in an early data release. Study results and caveats: Association of fewer than 20,000 TCR beta sequences with HLA alleles was found at 0.05 false discovery rate in a later analysis. Reports described diagnosis of cytomegalovirus status by the classifier as highly specific and sensitive.

The chain joins TRBV6-5 to TRBJ2-1; TRBD2 matches at 12 bases. The clonotype originates from a woman aged 25 to 39 in good health and CMV-seropositive. Sequencing was carried out using PBMCs. The CDR3 coding sequence is TGTGCCAGCAACAATCCTAGCGGGGGGGCCCGGGAGCAGTTCTTC. The encoded protein is CASNNPSGGAREQFF.